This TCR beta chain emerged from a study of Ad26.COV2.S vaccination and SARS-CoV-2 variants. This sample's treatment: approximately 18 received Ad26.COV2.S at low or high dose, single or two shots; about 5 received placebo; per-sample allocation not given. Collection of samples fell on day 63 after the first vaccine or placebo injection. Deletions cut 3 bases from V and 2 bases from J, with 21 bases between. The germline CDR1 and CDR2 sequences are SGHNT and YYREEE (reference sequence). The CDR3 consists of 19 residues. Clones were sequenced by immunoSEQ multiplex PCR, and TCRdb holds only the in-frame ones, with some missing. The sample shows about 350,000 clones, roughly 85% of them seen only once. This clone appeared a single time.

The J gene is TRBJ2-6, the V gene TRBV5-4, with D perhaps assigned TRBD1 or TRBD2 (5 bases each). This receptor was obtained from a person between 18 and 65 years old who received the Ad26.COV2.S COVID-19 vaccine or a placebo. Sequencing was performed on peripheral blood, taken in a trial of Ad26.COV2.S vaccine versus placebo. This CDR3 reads CASSSTDGLGVPGANVLTF. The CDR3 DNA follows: TGTGCCAGCAGCTCGACCGACGGGTTGGGGGTCCCTGGGGCCAACGTCCTGACTTTC.